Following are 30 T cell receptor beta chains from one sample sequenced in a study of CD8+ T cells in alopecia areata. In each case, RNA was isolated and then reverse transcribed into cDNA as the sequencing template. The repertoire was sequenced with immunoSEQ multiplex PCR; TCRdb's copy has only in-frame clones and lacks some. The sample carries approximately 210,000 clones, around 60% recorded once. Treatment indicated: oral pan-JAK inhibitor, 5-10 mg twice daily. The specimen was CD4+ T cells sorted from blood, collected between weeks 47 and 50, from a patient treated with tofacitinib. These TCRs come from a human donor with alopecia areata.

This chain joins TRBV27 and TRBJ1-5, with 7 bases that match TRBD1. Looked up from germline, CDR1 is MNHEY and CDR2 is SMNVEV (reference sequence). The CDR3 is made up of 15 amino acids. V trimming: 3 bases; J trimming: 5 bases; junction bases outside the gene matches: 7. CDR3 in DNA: TGTGCCAGCAGTTTCGTAGCAGGGGGGGATCAGCCCCAGCATTTT. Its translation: CASSFVAGGDQPQHF.

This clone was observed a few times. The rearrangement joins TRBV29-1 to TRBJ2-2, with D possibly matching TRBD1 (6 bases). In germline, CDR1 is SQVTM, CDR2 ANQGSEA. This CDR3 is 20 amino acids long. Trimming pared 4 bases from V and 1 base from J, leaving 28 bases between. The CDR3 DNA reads TGCAGCGTTGGCTCCCCTATTGAAAAAAAGGGACATCTGAACACCGGGGAGCTGTTTTTT. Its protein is CSVGSPIEKKGHLNTGELFF.

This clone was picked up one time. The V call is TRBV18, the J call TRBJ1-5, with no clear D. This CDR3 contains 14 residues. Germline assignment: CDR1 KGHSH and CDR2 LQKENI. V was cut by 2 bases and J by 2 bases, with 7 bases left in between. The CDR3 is CASSPGVRNQPQHF. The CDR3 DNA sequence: TGTGCCAGCTCACCAGGGGTTCGCAATCAGCCCCAGCATTTT.

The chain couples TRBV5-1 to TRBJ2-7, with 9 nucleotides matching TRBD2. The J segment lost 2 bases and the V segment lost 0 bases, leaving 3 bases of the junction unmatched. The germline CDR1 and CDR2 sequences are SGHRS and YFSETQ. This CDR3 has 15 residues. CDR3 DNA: TGCGCCAGCAGCTTGGGAGCGGGGGGACCCTACGAGCAGTACTTC. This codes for CASSLGAGGPYEQYF.

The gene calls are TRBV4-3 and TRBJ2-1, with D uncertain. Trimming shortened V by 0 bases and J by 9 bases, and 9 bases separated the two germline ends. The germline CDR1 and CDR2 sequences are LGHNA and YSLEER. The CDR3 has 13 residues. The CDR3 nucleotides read TGCGCCAGCAGCCAAGAGCTGAGTGGTGAGCAGTTCTTC. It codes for CASSQELSGEQFF.

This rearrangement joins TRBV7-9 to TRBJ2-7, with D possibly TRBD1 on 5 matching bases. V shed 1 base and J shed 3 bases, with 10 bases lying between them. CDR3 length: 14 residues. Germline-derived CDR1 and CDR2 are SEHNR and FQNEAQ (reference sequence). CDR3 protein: CASSLGTQGYEQYF. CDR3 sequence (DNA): TGTGCCAGCAGCTTAGGGACCCAGGGCTACGAGCAGTACTTC.

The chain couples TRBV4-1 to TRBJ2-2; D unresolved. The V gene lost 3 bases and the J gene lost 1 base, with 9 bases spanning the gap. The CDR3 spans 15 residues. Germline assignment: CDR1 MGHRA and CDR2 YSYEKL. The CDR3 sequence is CASSHMTRNTGELFF. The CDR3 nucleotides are TGCGCCAGCAGCCATATGACCAGGAACACCGGGGAGCTGTTTTTT.

DNA for the CDR3: TGTGCCAGCAGCTTAAACGGTGTCGGGGGTTCACCCCTCCACTTT. Encoded protein: CASSLNGVGGSPLHF. V and J are TRBV11-2 and TRBJ1-6, with D perhaps matching TRBD1 (5 bases). There are 15 residues in the CDR3. Germline V gene data show CDR1 as SGHAT and CDR2 as FQNNGV. Between the trimmed V and J ends, which lost 2 bases and 9 bases, there was a span of 14 bases.

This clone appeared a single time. The CDR3 DNA is TGTGCCTGGAGTGTACAAGAAGCCGGGACCCAGTACTTC. It encodes CAWSVQEAGTQYF. The chain joins TRBV30 to TRBJ2-5; no clear D gene. The V end was cut by 0 bases, the J end by 7 bases, with 12 bases between. CDR1 and CDR2 from the germline V gene are GTSNPN and SVGIG (reference sequence). The CDR3 covers 13 residues.

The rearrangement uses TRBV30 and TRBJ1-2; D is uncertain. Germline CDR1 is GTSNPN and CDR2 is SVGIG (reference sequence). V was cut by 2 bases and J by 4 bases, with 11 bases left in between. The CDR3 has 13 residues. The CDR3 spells CAWSRGPFYGYTF. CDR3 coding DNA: TGTGCCTGGAGTCGAGGACCGTTCTATGGCTACACCTTC.

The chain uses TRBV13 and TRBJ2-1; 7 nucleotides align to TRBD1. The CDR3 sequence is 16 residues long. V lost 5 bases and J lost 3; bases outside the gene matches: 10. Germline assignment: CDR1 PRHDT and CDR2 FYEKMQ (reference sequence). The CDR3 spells CASSHRGQIVYNEQFF. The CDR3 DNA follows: TGTGCCAGCAGCCACCGGGGACAGATAGTCTACAATGAGCAGTTCTTC.

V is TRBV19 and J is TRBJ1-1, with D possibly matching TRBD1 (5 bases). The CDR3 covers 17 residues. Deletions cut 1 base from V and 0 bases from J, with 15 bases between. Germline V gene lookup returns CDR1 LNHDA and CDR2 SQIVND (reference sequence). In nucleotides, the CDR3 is TGTGCCAGTAGTATAGTTCAGGGTAGTAGGGTGAACACTGAAGCTTTCTTT. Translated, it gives CASSIVQGSRVNTEAFF.

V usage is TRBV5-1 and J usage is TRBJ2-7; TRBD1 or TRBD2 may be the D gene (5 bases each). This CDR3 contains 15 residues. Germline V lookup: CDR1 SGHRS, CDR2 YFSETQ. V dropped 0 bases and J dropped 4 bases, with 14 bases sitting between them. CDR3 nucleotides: TGCGCCAGCAGCTTGGCCGGGACGTATTCATACGAGCAGTACTTC. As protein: CASSLAGTYSYEQYF.

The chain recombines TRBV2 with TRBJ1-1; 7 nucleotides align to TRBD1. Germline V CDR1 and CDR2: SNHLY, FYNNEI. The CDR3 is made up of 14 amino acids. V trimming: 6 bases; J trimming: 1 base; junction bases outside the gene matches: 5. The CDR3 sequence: CASRTQGGNTEAFF. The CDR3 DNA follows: TGTGCCAGCAGAACTCAGGGGGGGAACACTGAAGCTTTCTTT.

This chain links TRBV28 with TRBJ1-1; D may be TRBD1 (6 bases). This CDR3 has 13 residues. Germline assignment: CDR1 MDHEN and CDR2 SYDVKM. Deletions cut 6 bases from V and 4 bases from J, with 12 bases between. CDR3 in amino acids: CASRVSGATEAFF. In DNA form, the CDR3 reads TGTGCCAGCAGGGTGTCGGGGGCCACTGAAGCTTTCTTT.

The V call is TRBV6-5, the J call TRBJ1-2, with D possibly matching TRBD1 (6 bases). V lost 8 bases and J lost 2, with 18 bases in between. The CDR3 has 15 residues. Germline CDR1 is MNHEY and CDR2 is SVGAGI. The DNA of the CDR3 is TGTGCCAGCGCCCCATCTGCGGGACAAAACTATGGCTACACCTTC. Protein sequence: CASAPSAGQNYGYTF.

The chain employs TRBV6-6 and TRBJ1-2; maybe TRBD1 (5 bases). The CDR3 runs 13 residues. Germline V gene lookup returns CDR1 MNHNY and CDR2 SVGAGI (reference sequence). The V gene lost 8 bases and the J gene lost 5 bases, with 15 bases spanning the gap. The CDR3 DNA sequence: TGTGCCAGCCTAGAAGGGGTCGGGTATGGCTACACCTTC. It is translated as CASLEGVGYGYTF.

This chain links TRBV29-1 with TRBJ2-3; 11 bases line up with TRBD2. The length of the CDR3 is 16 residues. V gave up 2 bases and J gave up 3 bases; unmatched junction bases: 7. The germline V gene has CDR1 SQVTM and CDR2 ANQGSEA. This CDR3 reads CSVEPLAGGRTDTQYF. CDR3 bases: TGCAGCGTTGAACCGCTAGCGGGGGGTAGGACAGATACGCAGTATTTT.

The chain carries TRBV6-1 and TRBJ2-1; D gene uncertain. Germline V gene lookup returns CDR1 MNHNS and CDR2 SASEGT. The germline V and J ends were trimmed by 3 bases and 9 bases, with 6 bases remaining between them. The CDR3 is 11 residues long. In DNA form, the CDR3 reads TGTGCCAGCAGTGACCCCGGTGAGCAGTTCTTC. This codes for CASSDPGEQFF.

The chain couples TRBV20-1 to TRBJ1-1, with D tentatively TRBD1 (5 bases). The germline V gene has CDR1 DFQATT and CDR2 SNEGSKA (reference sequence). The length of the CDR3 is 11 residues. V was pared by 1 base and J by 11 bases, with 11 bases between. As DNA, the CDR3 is TGCAGTGCTAGAGGCGGGGGATCGGCTTTCTTT. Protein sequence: CSARGGGSAFF.

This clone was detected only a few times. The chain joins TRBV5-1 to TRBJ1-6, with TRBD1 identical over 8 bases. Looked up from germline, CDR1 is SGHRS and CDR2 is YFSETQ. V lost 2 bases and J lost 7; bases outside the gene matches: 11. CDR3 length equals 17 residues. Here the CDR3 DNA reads TGCGCCAGCAGCTTAATGGTCCGGGACAGGAAAAATTCACCCCTCCACTTT. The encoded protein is CASSLMVRDRKNSPLHF.

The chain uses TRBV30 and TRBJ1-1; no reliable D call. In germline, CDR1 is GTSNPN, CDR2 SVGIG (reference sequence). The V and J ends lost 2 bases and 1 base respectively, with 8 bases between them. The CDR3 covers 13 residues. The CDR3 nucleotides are TGTGCCTGGAGTTACCAATCGAACACTGAAGCTTTCTTT. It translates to CAWSYQSNTEAFF.

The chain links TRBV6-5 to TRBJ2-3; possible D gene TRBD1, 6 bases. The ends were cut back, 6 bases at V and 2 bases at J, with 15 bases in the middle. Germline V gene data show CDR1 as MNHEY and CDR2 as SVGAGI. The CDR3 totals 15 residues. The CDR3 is CASSPKGQYTDTQYF. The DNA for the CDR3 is TGTGCCAGCAGCCCCAAAGGACAGTACACAGATACGCAGTATTTT.

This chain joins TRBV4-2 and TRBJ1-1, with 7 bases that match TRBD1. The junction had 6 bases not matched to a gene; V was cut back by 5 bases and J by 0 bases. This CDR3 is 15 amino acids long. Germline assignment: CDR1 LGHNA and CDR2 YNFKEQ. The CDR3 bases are TGTGCCAGCAGCGGTGCAGGGGGAATGAACACTGAAGCTTTCTTT. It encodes CASSGAGGMNTEAFF.

The CDR3 DNA reads as TGCAGCGTCCCCGCTGGACTAGCGGTCTACAATGAGCAGTTCTTC. This sequence encodes CSVPAGLAVYNEQFF. The V call is TRBV29-1, the J call TRBJ2-1; 10 nucleotides align to TRBD2. With 6 bases clipped from V and 3 bases from J, the junction kept 8 bases outside the gene matches. This CDR3 is built from 15 residues. Germline V gives CDR1 SQVTM, CDR2 ANQGSEA.

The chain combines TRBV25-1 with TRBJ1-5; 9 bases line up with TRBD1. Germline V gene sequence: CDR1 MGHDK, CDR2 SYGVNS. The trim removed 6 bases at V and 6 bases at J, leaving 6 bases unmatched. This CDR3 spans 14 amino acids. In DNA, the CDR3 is TGTGCCAGCAGGGGACAGGGTTTATCTCAGCCCCAGCATTTT. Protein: CASRGQGLSQPQHF.

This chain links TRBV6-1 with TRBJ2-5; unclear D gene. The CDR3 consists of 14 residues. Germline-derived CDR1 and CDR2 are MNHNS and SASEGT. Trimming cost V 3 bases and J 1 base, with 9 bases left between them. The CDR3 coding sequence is TGTGCCAGCAGTGATTGGGCCAGCCAAGAGACCCAGTACTTC. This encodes CASSDWASQETQYF.

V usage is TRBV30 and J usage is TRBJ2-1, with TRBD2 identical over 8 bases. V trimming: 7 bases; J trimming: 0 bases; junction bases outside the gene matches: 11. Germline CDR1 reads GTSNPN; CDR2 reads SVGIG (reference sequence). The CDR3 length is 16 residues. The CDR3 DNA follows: TGTGCCTTCCTTGATCGGCGGGGGGTCTCCTACAATGAGCAGTTCTTC. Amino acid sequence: CAFLDRRGVSYNEQFF.

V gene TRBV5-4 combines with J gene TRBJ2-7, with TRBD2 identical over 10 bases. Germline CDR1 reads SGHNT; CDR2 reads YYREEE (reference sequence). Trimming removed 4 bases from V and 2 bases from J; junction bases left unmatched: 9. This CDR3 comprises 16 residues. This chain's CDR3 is CASSPGLADPPYEQYF. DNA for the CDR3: TGTGCCAGCAGCCCCGGACTAGCGGACCCGCCCTACGAGCAGTACTTC.

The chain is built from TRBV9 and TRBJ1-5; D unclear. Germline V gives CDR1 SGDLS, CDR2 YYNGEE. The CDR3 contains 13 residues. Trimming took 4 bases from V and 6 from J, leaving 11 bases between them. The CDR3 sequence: CASSPYSGQPQHF. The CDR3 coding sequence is TGTGCCAGCAGCCCCTATTCAGGTCAGCCCCAGCATTTT.